Described below is a single T cell receptor beta chain sequence and its context. These data come from a study of blood T cell repertoires in COVID-19. Sequencing was performed with immunoSEQ multiplex PCR; in TCRdb, only in-frame clones are kept and a portion is missing. The table shows tens of thousands of clones, with 90% occurring only once. Sequenced input: peripheral blood. This sequence was found in a man aged 50-59 years with COVID-19, enrolled during active disease.

This CDR3 is CSVAPRGPEETQYF. In DNA, the CDR3 is TGCAGCGTTGCCCCAAGGGGTCCCGAAGAGACCCAGTACTTC. The V and J genes are TRBV29-1 and TRBJ2-5, with D possibly TRBD1 on 5 matching bases. This CDR3 spans 14 amino acids. Between the trimmed V and J ends, which lost 4 bases and 3 bases, there was a span of 15 bases. Germline CDR1 is SQVTM and CDR2 is ANQGSEA.